This record concerns one T cell receptor beta chain sequence. CDR1 SGHVS and CDR2 FQNEAQ come from the germline V gene. This CDR3 is built from 12 residues. With 2 bases removed from V and 7 bases from J, the gap between germline ends came to 6 bases. The source of the sample is a study of graft-versus-host responses after intestinal transplantation. Study overall: In this cohort, recipients had multivisceral, liver-intestinal, or isolated intestinal transplants.

Clones were sequenced by immunoSEQ multiplex PCR, and TCRdb holds only the in-frame ones, with some missing. The repertoire includes 85,000 to 100,000 clones, 86% of them detected once, and roughly 1.4% sits in the top ten. Sequenced here: PBMCs, sampled 255 days after intestinal transplant. The chain links TRBV7-8 to TRBJ1-5; D is unclear. This clonotype originated in a human patient who received an intestinal transplant, so some T cells may come from the graft donor. The CDR3 loop is CASSLWEQPQHF. The CDR3 DNA reads TGTGCCAGCAGCTTATGGGAGCAGCCCCAGCATTTT.